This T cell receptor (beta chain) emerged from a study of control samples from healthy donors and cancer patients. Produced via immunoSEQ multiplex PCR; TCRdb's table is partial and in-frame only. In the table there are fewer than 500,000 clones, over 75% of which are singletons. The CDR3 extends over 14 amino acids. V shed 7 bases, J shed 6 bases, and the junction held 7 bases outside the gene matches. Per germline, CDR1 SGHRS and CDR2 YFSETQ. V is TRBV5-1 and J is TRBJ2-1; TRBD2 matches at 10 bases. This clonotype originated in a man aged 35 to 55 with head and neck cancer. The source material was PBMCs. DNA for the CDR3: TGCGCCAGCCAACTAGCGGGAACTACCAATGAGCAGTTCTTC. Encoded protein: CASQLAGTTNEQFF.